This TCR beta chain was retrieved from a study of vaccination and CD4 T cells after COVID-19. In the study overall: Everyone enrolled got two doses of BNT162b2 or mRNA-1273 vaccine. Post-diagnosis, post-COVID samples were collected after a median around 97 days, ranging 35 to 161.

This sample's treatment: roughly 10-day PBMC culture with coronavirus spike peptide pools or control peptides (ViraFEST assay). Regarding this clonotype: The antigen remains unidentified.

There are 14 residues in the CDR3. V was pared by 3 bases and J by 9 bases, with 15 bases between. CDR1 and CDR2 from the germline V gene are LGHDT and YNNKEL (reference sequence). Researchers used the Oncomine TCR Beta short-read assay to sequence DNA from cultured CD4+ T cells. In TCRdb, the PCR reads were re-called with MiXCR into one record per CDR3 protein. The data hold roughly 10,000 distinct CDR3 sequences, with 50% to 65% observed a single time. Sequencing input: CD4+ T cells from blood, cultured in vitro. This receptor was obtained from a human donor who had recovered from COVID-19. The chain is built from TRBV3-1 and TRBJ2-1; D remains unclear. DNA for the CDR3: TGTGCCAGCAGCCAGGCCGGACCCCGCGGTGAGCAGTTCTTC. Translated, it gives CASSQAGPRGEQFF.